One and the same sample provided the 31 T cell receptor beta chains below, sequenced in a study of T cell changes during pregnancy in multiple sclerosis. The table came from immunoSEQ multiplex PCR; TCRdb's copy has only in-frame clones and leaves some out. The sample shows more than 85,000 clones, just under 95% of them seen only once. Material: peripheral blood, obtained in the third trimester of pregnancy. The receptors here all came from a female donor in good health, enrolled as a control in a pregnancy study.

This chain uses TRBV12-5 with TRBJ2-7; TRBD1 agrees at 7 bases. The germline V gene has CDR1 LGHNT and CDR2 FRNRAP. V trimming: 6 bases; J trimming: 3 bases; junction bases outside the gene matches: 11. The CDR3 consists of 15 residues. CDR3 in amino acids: CASGCTGDNHYEQYF. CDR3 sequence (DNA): TGTGCTAGTGGCTGTACAGGGGACAACCACTACGAGCAGTACTTC.

CDR3 DNA: TGTGCCAGCAGCCCGATGACAGGGTCCTACAATGAGCAGTTCTTC. Encoded protein: CASSPMTGSYNEQFF. The gene calls are TRBV9 and TRBJ2-1, with 7 bases fitting TRBD1. Germline lookup yields CDR1 SGDLS and CDR2 YYNGEE. CDR3 length: 15 amino acids. V lost 4 bases to trimming and J lost 1 base; unmatched junction nucleotides: 5.

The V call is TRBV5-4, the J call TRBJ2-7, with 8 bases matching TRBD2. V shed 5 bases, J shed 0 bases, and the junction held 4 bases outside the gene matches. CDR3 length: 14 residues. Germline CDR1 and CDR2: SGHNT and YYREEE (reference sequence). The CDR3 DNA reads TGTGCCAGCAGAGAGAGCGGGAGCTCCTACGAGCAGTACTTC. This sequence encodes CASRESGSSYEQYF.

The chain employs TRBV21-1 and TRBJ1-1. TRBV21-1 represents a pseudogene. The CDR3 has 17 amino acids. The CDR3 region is CASSKDGGGRAPTEAFF. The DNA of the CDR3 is TGTGCCAGCAGCAAAGACGGGGGTGGCAGGGCCCCGACTGAAGCTTTCTTT.

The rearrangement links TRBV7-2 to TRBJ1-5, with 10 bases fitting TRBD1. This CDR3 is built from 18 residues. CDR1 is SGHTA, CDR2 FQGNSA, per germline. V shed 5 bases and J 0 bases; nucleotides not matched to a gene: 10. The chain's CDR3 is CASSPRPGTGDSNQPQHF. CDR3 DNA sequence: TGTGCCAGCAGCCCCAGACCCGGGACAGGGGATAGCAATCAGCCCCAGCATTTT. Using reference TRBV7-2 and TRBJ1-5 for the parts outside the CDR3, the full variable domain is GAGVSQSPSNKVTEKGKDVELRCDPISGHTALYWYRQSLGQGLEFLIYFQGNSAPDKSGLPSDRFSAERTGGSVSTLTIQRTQQEDSAVYLCASSPRPGTGDSNQPQHFGDGTRLSIL.

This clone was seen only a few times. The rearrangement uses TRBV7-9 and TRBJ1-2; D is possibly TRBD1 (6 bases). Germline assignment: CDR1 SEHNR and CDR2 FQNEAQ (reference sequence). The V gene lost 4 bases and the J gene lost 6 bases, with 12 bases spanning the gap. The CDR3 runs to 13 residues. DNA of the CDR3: TGTGCCAGCAGCTCAACAGGGAGGGATGGCTACACCTTC. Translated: CASSSTGRDGYTF.

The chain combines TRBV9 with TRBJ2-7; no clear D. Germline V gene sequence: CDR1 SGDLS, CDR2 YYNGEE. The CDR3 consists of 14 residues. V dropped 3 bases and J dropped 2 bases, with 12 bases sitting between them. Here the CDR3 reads CASSAPYSPYEQYF. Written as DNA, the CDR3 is TGTGCCAGCAGCGCCCCCTACAGCCCCTACGAGCAGTACTTC.

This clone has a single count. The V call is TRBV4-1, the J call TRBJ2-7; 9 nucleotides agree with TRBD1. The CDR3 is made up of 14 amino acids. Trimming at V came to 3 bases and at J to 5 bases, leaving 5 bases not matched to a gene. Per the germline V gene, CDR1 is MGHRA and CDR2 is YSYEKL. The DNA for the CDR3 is TGCGCCAGCAGCCATGAGGACAGGGGTGACGAGCAGTACTTC. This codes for CASSHEDRGDEQYF.

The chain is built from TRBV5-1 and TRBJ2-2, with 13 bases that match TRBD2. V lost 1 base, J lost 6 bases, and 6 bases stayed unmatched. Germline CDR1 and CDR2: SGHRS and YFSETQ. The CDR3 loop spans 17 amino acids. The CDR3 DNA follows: TGCGCCAGCAGCTTGCTACTAGCGGGAGGGCCGGCCGGGGAGCTGTTTTTT. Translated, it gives CASSLLLAGGPAGELFF.

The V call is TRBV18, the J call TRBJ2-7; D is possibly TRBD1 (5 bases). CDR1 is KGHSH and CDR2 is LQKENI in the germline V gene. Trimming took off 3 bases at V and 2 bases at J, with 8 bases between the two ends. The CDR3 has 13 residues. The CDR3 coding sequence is TGTGCCAGCTCACCCACAGGCACCTACGAGCAGTACTTC. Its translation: CASSPTGTYEQYF.

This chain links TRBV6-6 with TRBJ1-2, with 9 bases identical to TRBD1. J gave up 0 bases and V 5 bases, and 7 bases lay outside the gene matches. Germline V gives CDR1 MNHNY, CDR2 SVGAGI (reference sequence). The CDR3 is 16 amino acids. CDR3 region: CASSATGGIPNYGYTF. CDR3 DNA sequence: TGTGCCAGCAGTGCCACAGGGGGCATCCCTAACTATGGCTACACCTTC.

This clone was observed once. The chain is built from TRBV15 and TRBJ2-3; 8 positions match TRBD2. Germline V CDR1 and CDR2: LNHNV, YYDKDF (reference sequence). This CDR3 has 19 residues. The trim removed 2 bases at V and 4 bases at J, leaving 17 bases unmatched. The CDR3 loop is CATSRSHPRSGSLPDTQYF. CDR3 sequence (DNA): TGTGCCACCAGCAGATCCCATCCAAGGAGCGGGAGCCTACCAGATACGCAGTATTTT.

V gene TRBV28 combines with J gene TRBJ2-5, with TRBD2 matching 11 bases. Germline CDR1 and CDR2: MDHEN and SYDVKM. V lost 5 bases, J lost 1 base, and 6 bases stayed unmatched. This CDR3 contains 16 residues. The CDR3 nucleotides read TGTGCCAGCAGTCTTCCGGGACTAGCGGTCCAAGAGACCCAGTACTTC. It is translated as CASSLPGLAVQETQYF.

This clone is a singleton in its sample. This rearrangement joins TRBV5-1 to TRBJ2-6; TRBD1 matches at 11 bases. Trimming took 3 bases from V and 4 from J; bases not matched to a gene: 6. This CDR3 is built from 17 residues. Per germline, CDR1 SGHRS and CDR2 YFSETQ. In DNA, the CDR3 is TGCGCCAGCAGCTGGCGGGACAGGGGGTACGGGGCCAACGTCCTGACTTTC. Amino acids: CASSWRDRGYGANVLTF.

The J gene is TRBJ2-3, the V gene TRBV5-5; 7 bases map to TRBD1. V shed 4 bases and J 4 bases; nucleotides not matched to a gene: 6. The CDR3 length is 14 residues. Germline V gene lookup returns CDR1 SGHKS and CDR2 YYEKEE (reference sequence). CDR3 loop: CASSPGQRADTQYF. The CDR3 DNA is TGTGCCAGCAGCCCGGGACAGCGCGCAGATACGCAGTATTTT.

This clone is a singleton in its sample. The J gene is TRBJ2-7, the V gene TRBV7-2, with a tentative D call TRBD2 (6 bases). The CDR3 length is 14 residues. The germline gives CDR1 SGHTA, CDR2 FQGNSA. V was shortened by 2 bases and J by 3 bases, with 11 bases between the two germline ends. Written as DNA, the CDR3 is TGTGCCAGCAGCTTATTCCGGGAGAACTACGAGCAGTACTTC. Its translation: CASSLFRENYEQYF.

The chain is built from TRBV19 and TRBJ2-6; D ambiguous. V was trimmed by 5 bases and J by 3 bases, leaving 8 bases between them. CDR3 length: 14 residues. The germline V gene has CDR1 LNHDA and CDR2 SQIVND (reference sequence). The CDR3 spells CASSSVLGANVLTF. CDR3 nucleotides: TGTGCCAGTAGTTCTGTTCTTGGGGCCAACGTCCTGACTTTC.

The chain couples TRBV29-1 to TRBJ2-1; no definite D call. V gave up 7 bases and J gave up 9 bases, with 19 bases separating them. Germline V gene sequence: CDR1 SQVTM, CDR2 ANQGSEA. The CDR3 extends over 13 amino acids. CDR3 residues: CSDLGRFPGEQFF. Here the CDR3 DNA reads TGCAGCGATCTGGGCAGGTTTCCTGGTGAGCAGTTCTTC.

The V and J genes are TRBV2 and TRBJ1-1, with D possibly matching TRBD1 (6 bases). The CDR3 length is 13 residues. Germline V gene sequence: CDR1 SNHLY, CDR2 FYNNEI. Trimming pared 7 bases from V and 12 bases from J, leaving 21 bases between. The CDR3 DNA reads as TGTGCCAGCACCCAGGGGCTAACATCCGCGTCTTTCTTT. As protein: CASTQGLTSASFF.

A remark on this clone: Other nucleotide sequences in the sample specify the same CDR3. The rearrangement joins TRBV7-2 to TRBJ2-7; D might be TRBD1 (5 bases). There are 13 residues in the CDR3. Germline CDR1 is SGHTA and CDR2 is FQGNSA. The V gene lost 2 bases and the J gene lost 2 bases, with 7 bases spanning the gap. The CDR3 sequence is CASSLQGAYEQYF. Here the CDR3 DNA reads TGTGCCAGCAGCTTACAGGGCGCCTACGAGCAGTACTTC. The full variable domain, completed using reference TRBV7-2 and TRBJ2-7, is GAGVSQSPSNKVTEKGKDVELRCDPISGHTALYWYRQSLGQGLEFLIYFQGNSAPDKSGLPSDRFSAERTGGSVSTLTIQRTQQEDSAVYLCASSLQGAYEQYFGPGTRLTVT.

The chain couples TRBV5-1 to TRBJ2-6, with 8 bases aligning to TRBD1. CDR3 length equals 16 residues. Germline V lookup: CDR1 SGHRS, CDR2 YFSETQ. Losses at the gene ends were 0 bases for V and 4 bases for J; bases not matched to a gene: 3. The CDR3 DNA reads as TGCGCCAGCAGCTTGGCCCAGGGGGCCGGGGCCAACGTCCTGACTTTC. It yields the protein CASSLAQGAGANVLTF.

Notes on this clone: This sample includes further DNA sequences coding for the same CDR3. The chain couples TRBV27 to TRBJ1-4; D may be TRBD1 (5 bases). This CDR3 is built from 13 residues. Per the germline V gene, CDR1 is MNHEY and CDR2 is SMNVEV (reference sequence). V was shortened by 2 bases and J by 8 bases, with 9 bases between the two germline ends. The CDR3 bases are TGTGCCAGCAGTTTAACGGGGGACGAAAAACTGTTTTTT. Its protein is CASSLTGDEKLFF.

CDR3 in amino acids: CASGTHDYNEQFF. CDR3 coding DNA: TGTGCTAGTGGTACTCACGACTACAATGAGCAGTTCTTC. This rearrangement joins TRBV12-5 to TRBJ2-1; D not resolved. The germline V gene encodes CDR1 LGHNT and CDR2 FRNRAP. This CDR3 is 13 amino acids long. V lost 5 bases and J 3 bases, leaving 8 bases between the germline ends.

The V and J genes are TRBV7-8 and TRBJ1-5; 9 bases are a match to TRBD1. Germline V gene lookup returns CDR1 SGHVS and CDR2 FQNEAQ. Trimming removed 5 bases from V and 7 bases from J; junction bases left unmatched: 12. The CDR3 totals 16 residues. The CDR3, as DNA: TGTGCCAGCAGCCCGATGCCGGGGACAGGGTACCAGCCCCAGCATTTT. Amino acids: CASSPMPGTGYQPQHF.

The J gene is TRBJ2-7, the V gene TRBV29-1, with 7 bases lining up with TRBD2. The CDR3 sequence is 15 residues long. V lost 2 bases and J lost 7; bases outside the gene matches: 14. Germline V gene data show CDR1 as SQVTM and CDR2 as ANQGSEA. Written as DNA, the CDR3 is TGCAGCGTTGAATTGCTAGCGGCAGGAATACGAGAGCAGTACTTC. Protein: CSVELLAAGIREQYF.

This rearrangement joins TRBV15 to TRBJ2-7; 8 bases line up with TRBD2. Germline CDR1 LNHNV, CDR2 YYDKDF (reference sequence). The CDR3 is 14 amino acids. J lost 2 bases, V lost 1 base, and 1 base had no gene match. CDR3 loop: CATSRGGLAYEQYF. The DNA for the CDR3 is TGTGCCACCAGCAGAGGGGGACTAGCCTACGAGCAGTACTTC.

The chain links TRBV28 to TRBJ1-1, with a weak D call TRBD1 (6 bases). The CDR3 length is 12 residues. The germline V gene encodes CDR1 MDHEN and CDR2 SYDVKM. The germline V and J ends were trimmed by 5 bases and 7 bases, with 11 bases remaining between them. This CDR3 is CASSRGMGEAFF. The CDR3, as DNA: TGTGCCAGCAGTAGGGGGATGGGTGAAGCTTTCTTT.

CDR3 loop: CASSDPDRSATTYEQYF. The CDR3 DNA sequence: TGCGCCAGCAGTGACCCGGACAGGAGCGCTACCACCTACGAGCAGTACTTC. The genes are TRBV10-1 and TRBJ2-7; TRBD1 matches 7 bases. V lost 3 bases to trimming and J lost 2 bases; unmatched junction nucleotides: 13. The CDR3 covers 17 residues. CDR1 is WNHNN, CDR2 SYGVQD, per germline (reference sequence).

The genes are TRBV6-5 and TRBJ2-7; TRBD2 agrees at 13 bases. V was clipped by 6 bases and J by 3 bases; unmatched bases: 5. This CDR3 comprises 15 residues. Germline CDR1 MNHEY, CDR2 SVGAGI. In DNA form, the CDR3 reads TGTGCCAGCAGCTCTCGACTAGCGGGAGGCTACGAGCAGTACTTC. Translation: CASSSRLAGGYEQYF.

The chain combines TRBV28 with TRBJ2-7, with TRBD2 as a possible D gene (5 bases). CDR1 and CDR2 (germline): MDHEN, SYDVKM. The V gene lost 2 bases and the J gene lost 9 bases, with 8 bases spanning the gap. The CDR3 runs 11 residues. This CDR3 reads CASSLSAGQYF. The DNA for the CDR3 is TGTGCCAGCAGTTTAAGTGCGGGGCAGTACTTC.

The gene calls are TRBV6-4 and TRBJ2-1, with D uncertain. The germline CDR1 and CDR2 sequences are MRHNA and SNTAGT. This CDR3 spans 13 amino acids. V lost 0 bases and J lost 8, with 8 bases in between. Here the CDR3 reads CASSDSSLDEQFF. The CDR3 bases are TGTGCCAGCAGTGACTCGAGCCTAGATGAGCAGTTCTTC.